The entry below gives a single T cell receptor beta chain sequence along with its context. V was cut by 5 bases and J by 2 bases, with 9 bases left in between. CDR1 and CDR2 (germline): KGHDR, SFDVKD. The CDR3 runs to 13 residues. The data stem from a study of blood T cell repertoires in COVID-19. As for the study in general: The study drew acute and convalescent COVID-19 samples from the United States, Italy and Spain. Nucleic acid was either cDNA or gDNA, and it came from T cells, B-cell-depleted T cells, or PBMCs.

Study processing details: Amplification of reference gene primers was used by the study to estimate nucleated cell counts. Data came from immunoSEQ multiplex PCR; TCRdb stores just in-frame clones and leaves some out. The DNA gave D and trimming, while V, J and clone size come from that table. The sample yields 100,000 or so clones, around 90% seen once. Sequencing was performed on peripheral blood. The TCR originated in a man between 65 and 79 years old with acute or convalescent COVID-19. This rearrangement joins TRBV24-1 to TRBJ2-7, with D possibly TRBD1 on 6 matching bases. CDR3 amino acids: CATSGGQTYEQYF. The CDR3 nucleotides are TGTGCCACCAGTGGTGGACAGACCTACGAGCAGTACTTC.